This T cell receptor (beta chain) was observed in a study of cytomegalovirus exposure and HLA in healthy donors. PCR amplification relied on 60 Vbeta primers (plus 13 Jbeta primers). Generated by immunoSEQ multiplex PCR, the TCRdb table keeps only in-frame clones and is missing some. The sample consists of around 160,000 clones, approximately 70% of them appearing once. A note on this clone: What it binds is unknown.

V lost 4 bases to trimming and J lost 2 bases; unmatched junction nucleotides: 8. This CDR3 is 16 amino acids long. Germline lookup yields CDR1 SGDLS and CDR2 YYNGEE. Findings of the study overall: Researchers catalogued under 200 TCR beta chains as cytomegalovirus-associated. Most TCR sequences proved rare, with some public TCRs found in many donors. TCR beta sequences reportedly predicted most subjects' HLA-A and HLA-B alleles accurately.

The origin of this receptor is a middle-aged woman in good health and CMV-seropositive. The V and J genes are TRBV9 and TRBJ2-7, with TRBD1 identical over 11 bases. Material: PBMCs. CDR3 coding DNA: TGTGCCAGCAGCCCATCCCCGGACAGGGGGCCCTACGAGCAGTACTTC. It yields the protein CASSPSPDRGPYEQYF.